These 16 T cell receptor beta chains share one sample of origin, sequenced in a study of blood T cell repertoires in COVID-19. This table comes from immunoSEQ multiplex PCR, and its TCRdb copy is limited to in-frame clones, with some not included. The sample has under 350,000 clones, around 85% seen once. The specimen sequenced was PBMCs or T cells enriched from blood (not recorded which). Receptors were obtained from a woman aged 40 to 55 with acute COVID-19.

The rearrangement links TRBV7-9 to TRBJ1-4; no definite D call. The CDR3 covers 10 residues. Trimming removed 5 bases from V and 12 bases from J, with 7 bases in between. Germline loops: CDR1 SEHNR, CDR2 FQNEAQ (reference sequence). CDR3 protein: CASSPPELFF. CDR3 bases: TGTGCCAGCAGCCCCCCCGAACTGTTTTTT.

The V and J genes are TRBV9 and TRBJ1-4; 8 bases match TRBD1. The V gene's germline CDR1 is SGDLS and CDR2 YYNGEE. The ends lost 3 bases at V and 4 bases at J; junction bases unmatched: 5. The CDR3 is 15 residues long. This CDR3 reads CASSAWTGINEKLFF. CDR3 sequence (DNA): TGTGCCAGCAGCGCCTGGACAGGGATTAATGAAAAACTGTTTTTT. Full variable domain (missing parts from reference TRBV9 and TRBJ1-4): DSGVTQTPKHLITATGQRVTLRCSPRSGDLSVYWYQQSLDQGLQFLIQYYNGEERAKGNILERFSAQQFPDLHSELNLSSLELGDSALYFCASSAWTGINEKLFFGSGTQLSVL.

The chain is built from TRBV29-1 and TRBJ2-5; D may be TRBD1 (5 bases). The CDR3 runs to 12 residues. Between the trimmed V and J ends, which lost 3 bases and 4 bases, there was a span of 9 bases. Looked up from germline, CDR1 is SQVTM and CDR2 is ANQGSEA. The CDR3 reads CSVETDLETQYF. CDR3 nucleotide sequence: TGCAGCGTTGAGACAGACCTAGAGACCCAGTACTTC.

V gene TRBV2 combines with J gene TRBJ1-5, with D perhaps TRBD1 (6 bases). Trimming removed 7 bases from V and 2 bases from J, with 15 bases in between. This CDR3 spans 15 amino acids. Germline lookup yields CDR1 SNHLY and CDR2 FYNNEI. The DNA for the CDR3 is TGTGCCAGCACCCCGGACTCAGGGGGCAATCAGCCCCAGCATTTT. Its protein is CASTPDSGGNQPQHF.

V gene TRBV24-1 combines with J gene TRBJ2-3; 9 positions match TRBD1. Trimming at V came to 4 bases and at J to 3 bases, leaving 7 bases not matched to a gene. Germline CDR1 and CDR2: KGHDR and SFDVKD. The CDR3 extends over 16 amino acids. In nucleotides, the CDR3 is TGTGCCACCAGTGACCATGGACAGGGGAAGACAGATACGCAGTATTTT. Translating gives CATSDHGQGKTDTQYF.

CDR3 region: CASSPGQAVNYGYTF. In nucleotides, the CDR3 is TGTGCCAGCAGCCCGGGACAGGCGGTAAACTATGGCTACACCTTC. V usage is TRBV7-9 and J usage is TRBJ1-2, with TRBD1 matching 8 bases. Trimming took 5 bases from V and 2 from J; bases not matched to a gene: 7. The CDR3 covers 15 residues. CDR1 is SEHNR, CDR2 FQNEAQ, per germline (reference sequence).

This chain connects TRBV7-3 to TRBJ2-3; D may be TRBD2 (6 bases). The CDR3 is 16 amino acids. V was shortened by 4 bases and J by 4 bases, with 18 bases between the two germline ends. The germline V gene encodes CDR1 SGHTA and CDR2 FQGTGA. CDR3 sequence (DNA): TGTGCCAGCAGCTCCTTTGGAGCGGGTTTGGCAGATACGCAGTATTTT. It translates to CASSSFGAGLADTQYF.

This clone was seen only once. For the CDR3, the DNA is TGTGCCAGCAGCCCACTAGCGGGAGGGGGGGAGCAGTACTTC. Protein sequence: CASSPLAGGGEQYF. The chain joins TRBV5-6 to TRBJ2-7; 13 bases map to TRBD2. V gave up 4 bases and J gave up 7 bases; unmatched junction bases: 5. Germline CDR1 SGHDT, CDR2 YYEEEE. The CDR3 runs to 14 residues.

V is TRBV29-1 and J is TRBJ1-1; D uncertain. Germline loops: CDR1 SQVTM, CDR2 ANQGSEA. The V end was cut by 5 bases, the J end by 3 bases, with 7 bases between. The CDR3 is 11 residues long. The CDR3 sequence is CSVIVDTEAFF. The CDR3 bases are TGCAGCGTTATAGTGGACACTGAAGCTTTCTTT.

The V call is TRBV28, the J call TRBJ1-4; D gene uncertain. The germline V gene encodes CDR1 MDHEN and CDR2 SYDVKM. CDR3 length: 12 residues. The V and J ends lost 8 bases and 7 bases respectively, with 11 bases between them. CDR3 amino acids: CASATYGEKLFF. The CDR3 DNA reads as TGTGCCAGCGCGACATATGGTGAAAAACTGTTTTTT.

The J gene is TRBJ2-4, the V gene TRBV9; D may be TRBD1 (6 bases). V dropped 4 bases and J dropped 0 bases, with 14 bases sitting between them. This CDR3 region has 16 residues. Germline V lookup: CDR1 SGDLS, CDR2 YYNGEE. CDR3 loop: CASSPQGFIAKNIQYF. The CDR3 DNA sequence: TGTGCCAGCAGCCCTCAGGGGTTTATAGCCAAAAACATTCAGTACTTC.

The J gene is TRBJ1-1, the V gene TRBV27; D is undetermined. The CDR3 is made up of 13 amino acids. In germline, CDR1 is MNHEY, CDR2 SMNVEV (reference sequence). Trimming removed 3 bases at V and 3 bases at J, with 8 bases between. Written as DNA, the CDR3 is TGTGCCAGCAGTTTCACGAGAGACACTGAAGCTTTCTTT. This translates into CASSFTRDTEAFF.

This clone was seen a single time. CDR3: CASSLNRGGQNEQFF. CDR3 bases: TGTGCCAGCAGCTTAAACCGGGGGGGGCAGAATGAGCAGTTCTTC. The V gene is TRBV11-2, the J gene TRBJ2-1; TRBD2 agrees at 8 bases. This CDR3 has 15 amino acids. V trimming: 2 bases; J trimming: 7 bases; junction bases outside the gene matches: 7. Germline CDR1 SGHAT, CDR2 FQNNGV.

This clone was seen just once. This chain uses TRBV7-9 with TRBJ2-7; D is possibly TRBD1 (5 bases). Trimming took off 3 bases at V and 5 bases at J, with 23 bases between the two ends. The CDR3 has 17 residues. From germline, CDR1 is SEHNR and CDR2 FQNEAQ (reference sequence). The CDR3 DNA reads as TGTGCCAGCAGCTTGGTAGTATGGGGCGCAGGTGGCAACGAGCAGTACTTC. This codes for CASSLVVWGAGGNEQYF.

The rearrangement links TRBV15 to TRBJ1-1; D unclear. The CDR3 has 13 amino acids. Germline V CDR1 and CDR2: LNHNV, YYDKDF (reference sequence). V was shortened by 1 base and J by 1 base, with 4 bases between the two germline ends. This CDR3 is CATSRAKNTEAFF. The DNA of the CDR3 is TGTGCCACCAGCAGAGCAAAGAACACTGAAGCTTTCTTT.

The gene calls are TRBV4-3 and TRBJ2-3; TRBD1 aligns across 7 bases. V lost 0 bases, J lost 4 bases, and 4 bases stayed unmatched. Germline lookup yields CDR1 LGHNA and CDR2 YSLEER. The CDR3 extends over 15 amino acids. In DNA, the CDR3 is TGCGCCAGCAGCCAAGATACGCAGGGGGCAGATACGCAGTATTTT. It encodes CASSQDTQGADTQYF.